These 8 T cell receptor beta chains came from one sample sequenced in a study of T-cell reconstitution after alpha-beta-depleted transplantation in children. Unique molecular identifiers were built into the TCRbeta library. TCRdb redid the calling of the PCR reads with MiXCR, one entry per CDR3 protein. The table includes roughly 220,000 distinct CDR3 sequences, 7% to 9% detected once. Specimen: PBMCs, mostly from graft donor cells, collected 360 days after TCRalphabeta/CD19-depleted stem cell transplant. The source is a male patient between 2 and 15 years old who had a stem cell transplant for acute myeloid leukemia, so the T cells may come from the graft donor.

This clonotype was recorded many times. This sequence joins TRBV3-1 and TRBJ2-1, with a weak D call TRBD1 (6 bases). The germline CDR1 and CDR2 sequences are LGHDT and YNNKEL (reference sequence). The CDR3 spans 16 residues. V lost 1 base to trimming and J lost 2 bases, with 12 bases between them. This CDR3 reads CASSQVGGQAYNEQFF. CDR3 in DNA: TGTGCCAGCAGCCAAGTAGGGGGACAAGCCTACAATGAGCAGTTCTTC.

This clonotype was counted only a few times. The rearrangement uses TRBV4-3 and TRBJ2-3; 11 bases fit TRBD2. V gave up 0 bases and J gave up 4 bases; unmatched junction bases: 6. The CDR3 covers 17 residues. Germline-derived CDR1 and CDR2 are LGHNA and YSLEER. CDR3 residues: CASSQDLAGGIADTQYF. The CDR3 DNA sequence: TGCGCCAGCAGCCAAGATCTAGCGGGAGGAATAGCAGATACGCAGTATTTT.

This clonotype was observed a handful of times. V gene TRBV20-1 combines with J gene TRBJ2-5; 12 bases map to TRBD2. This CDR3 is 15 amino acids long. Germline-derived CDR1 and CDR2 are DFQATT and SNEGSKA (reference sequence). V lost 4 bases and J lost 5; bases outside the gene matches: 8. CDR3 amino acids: CSATLAGGGGETQYF. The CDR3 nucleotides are TGCAGTGCTACACTAGCGGGAGGAGGGGGGGAGACCCAGTACTTC.

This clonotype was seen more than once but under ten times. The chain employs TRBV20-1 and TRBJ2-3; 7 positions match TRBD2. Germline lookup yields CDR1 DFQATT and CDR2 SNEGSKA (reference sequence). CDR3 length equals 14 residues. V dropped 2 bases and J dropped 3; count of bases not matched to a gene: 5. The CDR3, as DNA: TGCAGTGCTAGATTGGGAGGGACTACAGATACGCAGTATTTT. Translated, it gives CSARLGGTTDTQYF.

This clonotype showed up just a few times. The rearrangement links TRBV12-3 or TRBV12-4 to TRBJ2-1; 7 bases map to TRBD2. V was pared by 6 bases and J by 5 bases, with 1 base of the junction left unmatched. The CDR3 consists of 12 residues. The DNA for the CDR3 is TGTGCCAGCAGCCGGGGGGACAATGAGCAGTTCTTC. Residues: CASSRGDNEQFF.

CDR3 protein: CASSITVNTEAFF. DNA for the CDR3: TGTGCCAGCAGCATCACAGTGAACACTGAAGCTTTCTTT. The chain links TRBV7-2 to TRBJ1-1; no clear D gene. CDR3 length equals 13 residues. V was shortened by 5 bases and J by 0 bases, with 7 bases between the two germline ends. Germline CDR1 and CDR2: SGHTA and FQGNSA.

CDR3 bases: TGTGCCAGCAGCCAAGTGGGGACAGAGTATGGCTACACCTTC. Protein product: CASSQVGTEYGYTF. The chain combines TRBV3-1 with TRBJ1-2, with TRBD1 matching over 7 bases. Germline CDR1 and CDR2: LGHDT and YNNKEL (reference sequence). Germline trimming cut 1 base from V and 5 bases from J; bases unmatched to any gene: 4. This CDR3 is built from 14 residues.

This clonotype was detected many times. The CDR3 sequence: CASSLGPAGASDTQYF. CDR3 sequence (DNA): TGTGCCAGCAGCTTGGGTCCAGCGGGAGCGTCAGATACGCAGTATTTT. J is TRBJ2-3 and V is TRBV7-2; 8 bases fit TRBD2. CDR3 length: 16 amino acids. J lost 4 bases, V lost 3 bases, and 9 bases had no gene match. The germline V gene has CDR1 SGHTA and CDR2 FQGNSA.